This T cell receptor (beta chain) was found in a study of regulatory T cells in long-lasting Graves disease. Stated time point: persistent/refractory GD, antithyroid drugs over 5 years with positive TRAb. Scientists built the TCR library using RNA that was extracted from PBMCs. Germline lookup yields CDR1 MDHEN and CDR2 SYDVKM. The CDR3 has 14 amino acids. The trim removed 10 bases at V and 3 bases at J, leaving 9 bases unmatched. Arm-PCR of CDR3 regions and iRepertoire HTBI primers were the basis on which TCR beta libraries were built. TCRdb fed the multiplex PCR reads into MiXCR, producing one record per CDR3 protein. The sample lists under 450,000 distinct CDR3 sequences; roughly 25% were seen once. Study-wide results and limits: Lower TCR diversity was seen in persistent Graves' patients than in newly diagnosed ones.

This clonotype was observed at least ten times. Its specificity is not known. The TCR originated in a woman between 35 and 50 years old with Graves disease. Sequencing used peripheral blood mononuclear cells (PBMCs), obtained when the disease was refractory, from a patient treated with antithyroid drugs. The gene calls are TRBV28 and TRBJ2-3; the match to TRBD1 covers 8 bases. As DNA, the CDR3 is TGTGCCACCTGGACAGGGTTGAGGACAGATACGCAGTATTTT. As protein: CATWTGLRTDTQYF. The full variable domain, with the rest looked up from reference TRBV28 and TRBJ2-3, is DVKVTQSSRYLVKRTGEKVFLECVQDMDHENMFWYRQDPGLGLRLIYFSYDVKMKEKGDIPEGYSVSREKKERFSLILESASTNQTSMYLCATWTGLRTDTQYFGPGTRLTVL.